The table lists the clone carrying this TCR beta chain with a few counts. The antigen is not known. Losses at the gene ends were 7 bases for V and 1 base for J; bases not matched to a gene: 6. The CDR3 extends over 14 amino acids. Germline-derived CDR1 and CDR2 are SGHRS and YFSETQ. The data were obtained in a study of human T cells and chemical hapten exposure. On the study more broadly: Weekly administration of diphenylcyclopropenone to the scalp of patients continued throughout the approximately 25-week study. Findings of the study overall: There was no change with DPC sensitization in TCRs above 1 in 1000 frequency.

Unique molecular identifiers were affixed to discrete cDNA molecules within the library. TCRdb passed the RACE reads through MiXCR, listing each CDR3 protein once. The sample consists of a few hundred thousand distinct CDR3 sequences, over 6% of them appearing once. Time point given: patch test 2, 6 weeks after DPC sensitization. Treatment described: therapeutic diphenylcyclopropenone sensitization with weekly scalp DPC. Unfractionated whole blood was the source of the extracted total RNA. Here the sequenced sample was whole blood, taken in connection with sensitization to the hapten diphenylcyclopropenone (DPC). The chain employs TRBV5-1 and TRBJ1-1; TRBD1 agrees at 8 bases. This clonotype was obtained from a woman under 30 with alopecia areata. Some clones in this sample may be carry-over from other donors' samples. CDR3 sequence: CASGWTGPNTEAFF. As DNA, the CDR3 is TGCGCCAGCGGTTGGACAGGGCCGAACACTGAAGCTTTCTTT.